Presented here are 15 T cell receptor beta chains from one specimen sequenced in a study of cytomegalovirus exposure and HLA in healthy donors. The PCR ran on 60 Vbeta and 13 Jbeta primers. Profiled with immunoSEQ multiplex PCR; TCRdb holds only in-frame clones, not every one. Seen here are about 97,000 clones, more than 70% observed once, and the top ten hold 3.5% to 5%. The sample consisted of PBMCs. The source is a man younger than 40 in good health and CMV-seronegative.

The gene calls are TRBV7-9 and TRBJ1-6; 9 bases line up with TRBD1. J lost 6 bases, V lost 5 bases, and 2 bases had no gene match. The CDR3 has 14 residues. The germline V gene encodes CDR1 SEHNR and CDR2 FQNEAQ (reference sequence). Here the CDR3 reads CASSEGQGNSPLHF. The CDR3 DNA reads as TGTGCCAGCAGCGAGGGACAGGGTAATTCACCCCTCCACTTT.

The V gene is TRBV19, the J gene TRBJ2-1; the match to TRBD2 covers 9 bases. This CDR3 has 13 residues. V gave up 8 bases and J gave up 7 bases; unmatched junction bases: 6. Germline V gives CDR1 LNHDA, CDR2 SQIVND (reference sequence). The CDR3 region is CASGGTSWNEQFF. CDR3 DNA: TGTGCCAGTGGGGGGACTAGCTGGAATGAGCAGTTCTTC. Drawing the rest from reference TRBV19 and TRBJ2-1, the complete variable domain is DGGITQSPKYLFRKEGQNVTLSCEQNLNHDAMYWYRQDPGQGLRLIYYSQIVNDFQKGDIAEGYSVSREKKESFPLTVTSAQKNPTAFYLCASGGTSWNEQFFGPGTRLTVL.

The chain uses TRBV4-3 and TRBJ2-5; 7 nucleotides agree with TRBD1. J was trimmed by 5 bases and V by 0 bases; bases with no gene match: 6. Per germline, CDR1 LGHNA and CDR2 YSLEER. The CDR3 extends over 15 amino acids. CDR3 sequence reads: CASSQDEGAGETQYF. The DNA of the CDR3 is TGCGCCAGCAGCCAAGACGAGGGGGCAGGTGAGACCCAGTACTTC.

This rearrangement joins TRBV4-3 to TRBJ2-5, with 7 nucleotides matching TRBD2. The ends lost 0 bases at V and 4 bases at J; junction bases unmatched: 2. The CDR3 length is 14 residues. CDR1 and CDR2 (germline): LGHNA, YSLEER. The CDR3 spells CASSQDPGGETQYF. In DNA, the CDR3 is TGCGCCAGCAGCCAAGACCCGGGGGGAGAGACCCAGTACTTC.

The rearrangement links TRBV2 to TRBJ1-6, with 9 positions matching TRBD1. V was pared by 6 bases and J by 9 bases, with 9 bases of the junction left unmatched. CDR1 and CDR2 (germline): SNHLY, FYNNEI. This CDR3 contains 15 residues. The CDR3 DNA reads as TGTGCCAGCAGCGGACAGGGGCTAGTGGGTTCACCCCTCCACTTT. Its translation is CASSGQGLVGSPLHF.

The chain couples TRBV5-1 to TRBJ2-7; D possibly corresponds to TRBD1 (5 bases). Per germline, CDR1 SGHRS and CDR2 YFSETQ. This CDR3 has 14 amino acids. Trimming left V 4 bases short and J 4 bases short, with 15 bases between. CDR3 in amino acids: CASSAPGFGYEQYF. The CDR3 DNA sequence: TGCGCCAGCAGCGCCCCAGGGTTTGGATACGAGCAGTACTTC.

This chain uses TRBV19 with TRBJ1-5, with 8 nucleotides matching TRBD1. Germline V gives CDR1 LNHDA, CDR2 SQIVND (reference sequence). V shed 5 bases and J 4 bases; nucleotides not matched to a gene: 13. The CDR3 contains 17 residues. The CDR3: CASSPHPGQGLNQPQHF. The CDR3 nucleotides are TGTGCCAGTAGTCCCCACCCCGGACAGGGCTTGAATCAGCCCCAGCATTTT.

The chain links TRBV2 to TRBJ2-1; D perhaps matches TRBD2 (5 bases). V lost 7 bases, J lost 3 bases, and 10 bases lay in between. Germline loops: CDR1 SNHLY, CDR2 FYNNEI. The CDR3 consists of 13 residues. The CDR3 region has the DNA TGTGCCAGCACGGATAGCGACTACAATGAGCAGTTCTTC. This sequence encodes CASTDSDYNEQFF.

The table lists this clone with a count of one. The chain recombines TRBV4-1 with TRBJ2-3; possibly TRBD1 for D (6 bases). The CDR3 contains 13 residues. Germline V gene data show CDR1 as MGHRA and CDR2 as YSYEKL. V was clipped by 2 bases and J by 3 bases, with 6 bases between them. This CDR3 reads CASSQQGTDTQYF. CDR3 DNA sequence: TGCGCCAGCAGCCAACAGGGGACAGATACGCAGTATTTT.

V usage is TRBV6-6 and J usage is TRBJ1-1; possibly TRBD1 for D (5 bases). Germline assignment: CDR1 MNHNY and CDR2 SVGAGI (reference sequence). Trimming took off 0 bases at V and 0 bases at J, with 8 bases between the two ends. The CDR3 totals 15 residues. The CDR3 DNA sequence: TGTGCCAGCAGTTACTCTCAGGGCTTGAACACTGAAGCTTTCTTT. It translates to CASSYSQGLNTEAFF.

The chain employs TRBV13 and TRBJ2-1; 9 bases fit TRBD1. Trimming removed 5 bases from V and 6 bases from J; junction bases left unmatched: 5. The V gene's germline CDR1 is PRHDT and CDR2 FYEKMQ (reference sequence). The CDR3 sequence is 14 residues long. CDR3 sequence (DNA): TGTGCCAGCAGCCCGGACAGGGGTTTCAATGAGCAGTTCTTC. Amino acid sequence: CASSPDRGFNEQFF. Full variable domain (remainder filled in from reference TRBV13 and TRBJ2-1): AAGVIQSPRHLIKEKRETATLKCYPIPRHDTVYWYQQGPGQDPQFLISFYEKMQSDKGSIPDRFSAQQFSDYHSELNMSSLELGDSALYFCASSPDRGFNEQFFGPGTRLTVL.

This clone was picked up a small number of times. The chain uses TRBV27 and TRBJ2-6; possible D gene TRBD2, 5 bases. This CDR3 contains 16 residues. The V end lost 5 bases, the J end lost 0 bases, and 11 bases lay between the germline ends. Per germline, CDR1 MNHEY and CDR2 SMNVEV (reference sequence). The CDR3 is CASSEPRGSGANVLTF. The CDR3, as DNA: TGTGCCAGCAGTGAACCCCGGGGCTCTGGGGCCAACGTCCTGACTTTC.

The V call is TRBV6-5, the J call TRBJ1-1; D not resolved. V dropped 0 bases and J dropped 4 bases, with 6 bases sitting between them. The germline V gene has CDR1 MNHEY and CDR2 SVGAGI. There are 13 residues in the CDR3. CDR3 protein: CASSYSRSTEAFF. In DNA form, the CDR3 reads TGTGCCAGCAGTTACTCGAGGAGCACTGAAGCTTTCTTT.

V is TRBV11-3 and J is TRBJ2-2, with D possibly being TRBD1 (5 bases). Germline V gene sequence: CDR1 SGHNT, CDR2 YENEEA. There are 15 residues in the CDR3. Trimming took 4 bases from V and 1 from J, leaving 10 bases between them. CDR3 sequence reads: CASSSLRGNTGELFF. CDR3 nucleotide sequence: TGTGCCAGCAGCTCTTTAAGGGGGAACACCGGGGAGCTGTTTTTT.

The chain combines TRBV4-2 with TRBJ1-4, with 12 bases lining up with TRBD1. This CDR3 spans 21 amino acids. The germline V gene encodes CDR1 LGHNA and CDR2 YNFKEQ. The V gene end was trimmed by 2 bases and the J gene end by 5 bases; junction bases not matched to a gene: 18. CDR3 region: CASSQFRPGGQGAFGNEKLFF. The DNA of the CDR3 is TGTGCCAGCAGCCAATTCCGACCGGGGGGACAGGGGGCTTTTGGGAATGAAAAACTGTTTTTT.